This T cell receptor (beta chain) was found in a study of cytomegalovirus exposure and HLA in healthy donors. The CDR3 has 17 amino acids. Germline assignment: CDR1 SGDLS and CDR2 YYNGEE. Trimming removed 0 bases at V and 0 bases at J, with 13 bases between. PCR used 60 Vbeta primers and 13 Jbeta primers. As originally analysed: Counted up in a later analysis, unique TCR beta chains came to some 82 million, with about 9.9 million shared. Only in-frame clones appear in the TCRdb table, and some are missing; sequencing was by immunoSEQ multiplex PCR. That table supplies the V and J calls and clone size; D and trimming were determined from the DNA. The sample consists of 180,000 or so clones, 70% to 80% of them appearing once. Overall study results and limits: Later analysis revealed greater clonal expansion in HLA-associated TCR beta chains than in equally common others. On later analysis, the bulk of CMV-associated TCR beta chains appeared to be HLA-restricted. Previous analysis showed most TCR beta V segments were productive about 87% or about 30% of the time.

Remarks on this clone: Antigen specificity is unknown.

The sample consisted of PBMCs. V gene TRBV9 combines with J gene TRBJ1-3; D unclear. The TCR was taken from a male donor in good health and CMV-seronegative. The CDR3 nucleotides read TGTGCCAGCAGCGTAGCCCCGGCAGGTGTCTCTGGAAACACCATATATTTT. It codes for CASSVAPAGVSGNTIYF.